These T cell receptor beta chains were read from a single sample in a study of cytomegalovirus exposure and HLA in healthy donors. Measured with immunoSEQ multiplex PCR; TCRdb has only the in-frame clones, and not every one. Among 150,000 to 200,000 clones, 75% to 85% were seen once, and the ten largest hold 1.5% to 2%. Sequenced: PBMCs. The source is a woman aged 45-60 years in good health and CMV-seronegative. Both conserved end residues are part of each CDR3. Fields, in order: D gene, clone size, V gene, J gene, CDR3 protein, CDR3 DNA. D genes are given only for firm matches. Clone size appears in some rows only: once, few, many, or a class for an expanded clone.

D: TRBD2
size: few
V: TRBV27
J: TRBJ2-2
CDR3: CASTPRLAGSGELFF
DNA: TGTGCCAGCACTCCCCGACTAGCGGGATCCGGGGAGCTGTTTTTT

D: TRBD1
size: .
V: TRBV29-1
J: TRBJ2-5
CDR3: CSVAFADRQETQYF
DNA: TGCAGCGTTGCCTTCGCGGACAGGCAAGAGACCCAGTACTTC

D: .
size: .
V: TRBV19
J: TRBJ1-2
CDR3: CASSIGGPQYTF
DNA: TGTGCCAGTAGTATCGGGGGACCACAGTACACCTTC

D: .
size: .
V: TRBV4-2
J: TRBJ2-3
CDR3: CASSQDPMGLGGTDTQYF
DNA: TGTGCCAGCAGCCAAGACCCGATGGGGCTAGGTGGGACAGATACGCAGTATTTT

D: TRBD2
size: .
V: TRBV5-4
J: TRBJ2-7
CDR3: CASSLELAGALMGEQYF
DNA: TGTGCCAGCAGCTTGGAACTAGCGGGAGCTTTAATGGGCGAGCAGTACTTC

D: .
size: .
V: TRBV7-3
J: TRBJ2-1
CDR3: CASSYQTGNEQFF
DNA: TGTGCCAGCAGCTACCAGACTGGAAATGAGCAGTTCTTC

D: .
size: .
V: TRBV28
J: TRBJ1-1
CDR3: CASSLYLVGGAFF
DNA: TGTGCCAGCAGTTTATACTTGGTGGGGGGAGCTTTCTTT

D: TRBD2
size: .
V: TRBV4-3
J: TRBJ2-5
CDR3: CASSQEPPSGGYQETQYF
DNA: TGCGCCAGCAGCCAAGAGCCCCCGTCGGGGGGTTACCAAGAGACCCAGTACTTC

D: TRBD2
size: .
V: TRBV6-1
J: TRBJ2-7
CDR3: CASTLTWEGYEQYF
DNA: TGTGCCAGCACTTTAACGTGGGAGGGTTACGAGCAGTACTTC

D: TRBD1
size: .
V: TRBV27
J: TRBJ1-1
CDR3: CASSLFTGGNTEAFF
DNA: TGTGCCAGCAGTTTATTTACAGGGGGCAACACTGAAGCTTTCTTT

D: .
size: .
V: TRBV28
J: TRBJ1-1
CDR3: CATRGGVNTEAFF
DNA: TGTGCCACCCGGGGGGGAGTGAACACTGAAGCTTTCTTT

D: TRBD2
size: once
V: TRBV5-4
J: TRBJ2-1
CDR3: CASSLEVSGGPRRKQFF
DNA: TGTGCCAGCAGCTTGGAAGTTAGCGGGGGCCCCCGCCGTAAGCAGTTCTTC

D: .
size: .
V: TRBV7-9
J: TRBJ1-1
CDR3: CASSLELMNTEAFF
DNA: TGTGCCAGCAGCTTAGAACTTATGAACACTGAAGCTTTCTTT

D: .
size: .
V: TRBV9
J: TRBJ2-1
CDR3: CASSRDWGYNEQFF
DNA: TGTGCCAGCAGTCGGGACTGGGGTTACAATGAGCAGTTCTTC

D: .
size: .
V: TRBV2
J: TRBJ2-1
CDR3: CASSVKTLVGNEQFF
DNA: TGTGCCAGCAGTGTTAAGACCCTAGTGGGCAATGAGCAGTTCTTC

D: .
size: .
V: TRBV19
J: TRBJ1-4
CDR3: CASSMFSTTNEKLFF
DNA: TGTGCCAGTAGTATGTTCAGTACAACTAATGAAAAACTGTTCTTT

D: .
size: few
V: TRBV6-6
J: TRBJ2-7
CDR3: CASSYLTGSEQYF
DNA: TGTGCCAGCAGTTACCTGACAGGTTCCGAGCAGTACTTC

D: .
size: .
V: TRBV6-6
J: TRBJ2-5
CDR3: CASSYSRQVQETQYF
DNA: TGTGCCAGCAGTTACTCACGACAGGTCCAAGAGACCCAGTACTTC

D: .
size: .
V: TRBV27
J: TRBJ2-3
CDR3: CASSLRLETDTQYF
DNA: TGTGCCAGCAGTTTAAGGCTAGAGACAGATACGCAGTATTTT

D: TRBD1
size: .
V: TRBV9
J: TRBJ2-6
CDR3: CASSVTGVISGANVLTF
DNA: TGTGCCAGCAGCGTGACAGGGGTCATCTCTGGGGCCAACGTCCTGACTTTC

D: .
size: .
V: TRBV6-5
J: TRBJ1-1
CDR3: CASSYSITKSPTAFF
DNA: TGTGCCAGCAGTTACTCGATAACGAAATCCCCTACAGCTTTCTTT

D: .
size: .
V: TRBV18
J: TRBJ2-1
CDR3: CASSPGQISYNEQFF
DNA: TGTGCCAGCTCCCCCGGACAGATCTCCTACAATGAGCAGTTCTTC

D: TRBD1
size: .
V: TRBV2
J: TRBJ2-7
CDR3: CASRGQTSSYEQYF
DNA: TGTGCCAGCCGGGGACAGACGAGCTCCTACGAGCAGTACTTC

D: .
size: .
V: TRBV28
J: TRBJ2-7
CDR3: CASSLNGPFYEQYF
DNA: TGTGCCAGCAGTTTAAACGGTCCGTTCTACGAGCAGTACTTC

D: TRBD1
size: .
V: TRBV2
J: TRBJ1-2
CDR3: CASSEAGAGGYYGYTF
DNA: TGTGCCAGCAGTGAAGCTGGGGCAGGGGGGTACTATGGCTACACCTTC

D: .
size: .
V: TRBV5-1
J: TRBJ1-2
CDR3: CASSREPGWDYGYTF
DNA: TGCGCCAGCAGCAGAGAGCCAGGGTGGGACTATGGCTACACCTTC

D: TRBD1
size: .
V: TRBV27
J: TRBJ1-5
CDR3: CASSLRQGPDQPQHF
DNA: TGTGCCAGCAGTCTCCGACAGGGGCCCGATCAGCCCCAGCATTTT

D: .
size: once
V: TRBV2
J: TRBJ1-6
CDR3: CASYLTGMNYEPLHF
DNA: TGTGCCAGCTACTTGACGGGGATGAATTATGAACCCCTCCACTTT

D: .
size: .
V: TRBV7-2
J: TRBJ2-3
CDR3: CASSSPRGRDTQYF
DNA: TGTGCCAGCAGCTCCCCCAGGGGGAGGGATACGCAGTATTTT

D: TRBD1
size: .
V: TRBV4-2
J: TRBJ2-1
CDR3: CASSQDDRGSYNEQFF
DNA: TGTGCCAGCAGCCAAGATGACAGGGGGTCCTACAATGAGCAGTTCTTC

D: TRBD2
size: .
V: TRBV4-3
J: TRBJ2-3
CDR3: CASSQDLGGGANSKTDTQYF
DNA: TGCGCCAGCAGCCAAGATTTAGGCGGGGGGGCGAATAGTAAAACAGATACGCAGTATTTT

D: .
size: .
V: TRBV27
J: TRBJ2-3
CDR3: CASSLSAGTDTQYF
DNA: TGTGCCAGCAGTTTATCGGCAGGGACAGATACGCAGTATTTT

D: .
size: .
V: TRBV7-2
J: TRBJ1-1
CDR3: CASSLPRGHKNTEAFF
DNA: TGTGCCAGCAGCTTACCCCGGGGACACAAGAACACTGAAGCTTTCTTT

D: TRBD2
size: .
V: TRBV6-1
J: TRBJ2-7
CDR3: CASSEATSVTRYEQYF
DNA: TGTGCCAGCAGTGAAGCGACTAGCGTTACACGCTACGAGCAGTACTTC

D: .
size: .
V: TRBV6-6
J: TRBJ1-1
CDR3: CASSFRGGGTEAFF
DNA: TGTGCCAGCAGTTTTAGGGGAGGGGGCACTGAAGCTTTCTTT

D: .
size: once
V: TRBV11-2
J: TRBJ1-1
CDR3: CASSSRDLNTEAFF
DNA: TGTGCCAGCAGCTCCAGGGACTTGAACACTGAAGCTTTCTTT

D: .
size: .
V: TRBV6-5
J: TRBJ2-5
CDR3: CASSLELGSSIAQYF
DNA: TGTGCCAGCAGCCTGGAACTGGGCAGTTCCATTGCCCAGTACTTC

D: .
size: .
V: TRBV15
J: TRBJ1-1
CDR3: CATSRVPDDFEAFF
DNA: TGTGCCACCAGCAGAGTACCCGACGACTTTGAAGCTTTCTTT

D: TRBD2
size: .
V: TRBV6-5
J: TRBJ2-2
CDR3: CASSSGGRTGELFF
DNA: TGTGCCAGCAGCTCTGGCGGGAGAACCGGGGAGCTGTTTTTT

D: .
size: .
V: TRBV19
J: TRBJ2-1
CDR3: CASKDSSYNEQFF
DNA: TGTGCCAGTAAGGACAGCTCCTACAATGAGCAGTTCTTC

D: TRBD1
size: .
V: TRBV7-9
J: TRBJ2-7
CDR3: CSSSTGTGGLSYEQYF
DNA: TGTTCCAGCAGCACAGGGACAGGGGGACTGTCCTACGAGCAGTACTTC

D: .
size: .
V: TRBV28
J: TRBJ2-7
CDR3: CASFGIWGEQYF
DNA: TGTGCCAGCTTCGGGATCTGGGGTGAGCAGTACTTC

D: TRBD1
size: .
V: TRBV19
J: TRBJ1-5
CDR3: CASRRQGSLQPARPQHF
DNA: TGTGCCAGTAGGAGACAGGGAAGCCTCCAACCGGCACGGCCCCAGCATTTT

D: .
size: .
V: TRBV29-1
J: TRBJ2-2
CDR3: CSVEQFSNTGELFF
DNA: TGCAGCGTTGAACAGTTCTCGAACACCGGGGAGCTGTTTTTT

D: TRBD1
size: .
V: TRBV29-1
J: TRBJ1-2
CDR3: CSVLTGGGGYTF
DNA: TGCAGCGTCCTAACAGGGGGCGGTGGCTACACCTTC

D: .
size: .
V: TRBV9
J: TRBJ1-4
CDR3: CASSLSGATNEKLFF
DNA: TGTGCCAGCAGCCTCAGCGGTGCAACTAATGAAAAACTGTTTTTT

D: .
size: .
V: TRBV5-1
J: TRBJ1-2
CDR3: CASSWGDRSLSYGYTF
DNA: TGCGCCAGCAGCTGGGGAGACAGGAGCCTTAGCTATGGCTACACCTTC

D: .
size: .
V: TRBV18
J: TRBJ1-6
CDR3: CASSPTPGVAPLHF
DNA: TGTGCCAGCTCACCTACCCCGGGGGTAGCACCCCTCCACTTT

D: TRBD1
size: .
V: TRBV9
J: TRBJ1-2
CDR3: CASSVHGTDYGYTF
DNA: TGTGCCAGCAGCGTCCACGGGACAGACTATGGCTACACCTTC

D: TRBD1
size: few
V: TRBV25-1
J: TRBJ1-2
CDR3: CASGTGTGGDGYTF
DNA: TGTGCCAGCGGTACCGGGACAGGGGGCGATGGCTACACCTTC

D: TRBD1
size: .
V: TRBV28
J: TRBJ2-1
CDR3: CASSPSKWTGTLDEQFF
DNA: TGTGCCAGCAGTCCAAGTAAGTGGACAGGGACCCTTGATGAGCAGTTCTTC

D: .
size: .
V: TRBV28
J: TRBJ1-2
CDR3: CASSRGGPYGYTF
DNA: TGTGCCAGCAGCCGAGGGGGTCCCTATGGCTACACCTTC

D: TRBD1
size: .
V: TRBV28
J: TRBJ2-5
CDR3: CATQDRVLALGETQYF
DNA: TGTGCCACCCAGGACAGGGTTTTGGCTTTGGGGGAGACCCAGTACTTC